These 31 T cell receptor beta chains were sequenced from one sample in a study of CD8 T cells in ankylosing spondylitis. Study-level findings and limits: A motif in TCR beta, a set of 8 or 9 highly homologous variants, appeared characteristic of ankylosing spondylitis blood.

A single record per CDR3 protein comes from TCRdb applying MiXCR to the 5' RACE reads. Among about 540,000 distinct CDR3 sequences listed, approximately 11% were seen once. Their antigen targets remain unknown. Input material: blood, either unsorted or a sorted T cell fraction (not recorded which). These TCRs come from a male donor with ankylosing spondylitis.

Only a few counts were recorded for this clonotype. The chain combines TRBV3-1 with TRBJ1-3, with D possibly TRBD1 on 5 matching bases. CDR3 length equals 15 residues. CDR1 is LGHDT and CDR2 is YNNKEL in the germline V gene (reference sequence). The V end lost 5 bases, the J end lost 2 bases, and 13 bases lay between the germline ends. The CDR3 sequence: CASSRGPEAGNTIYF. The CDR3 DNA sequence: TGTGCCAGCAGCAGGGGACCCGAGGCTGGAAACACCATATATTTT.

This clonotype turned up a few times. The rearrangement uses TRBV6-5 and TRBJ1-2; 8 positions match TRBD1. Germline V gene sequence: CDR1 MNHEY, CDR2 SVGAGI. This CDR3 spans 12 amino acids. The ends lost 8 bases at V and 8 bases at J; junction bases unmatched: 7. This CDR3 is CASRTGDRGYTF. The CDR3, as DNA: TGTGCCAGCCGTACAGGGGACAGGGGCTACACCTTC.

The V gene is TRBV5-1, the J gene TRBJ1-1; the D gene is possibly TRBD1 (5 bases). The germline V gene has CDR1 SGHRS and CDR2 YFSETQ. Trimming left V 2 bases short and J 7 bases short, with 15 bases between. The CDR3 is 14 residues long. The CDR3 loop reads CASSFRQGPGEAFF. The CDR3, as DNA: TGCGCCAGCAGCTTTCGGCAGGGCCCGGGTGAAGCTTTCTTT.

The chain recombines TRBV20-1 with TRBJ2-2, with unresolved D. The CDR3 runs to 13 residues. Germline V gives CDR1 DFQATT, CDR2 SNEGSKA (reference sequence). Trimming took 5 bases from V and 0 from J, leaving 7 bases between them. For the CDR3, the DNA is TGCAGTGCTGTGCCCTCGAACACCGGGGAGCTGTTTTTT. This codes for CSAVPSNTGELFF.

The chain combines TRBV20-1 with TRBJ2-1; D call uncertain. The CDR3 sequence is 10 residues long. Germline CDR1 is DFQATT and CDR2 is SNEGSKA (reference sequence). The CDR3, as DNA: TGCAGCCCTAAAGAAAATGAGCAGTTCTTC. Translated: CSPKENEQFF.

The V gene is TRBV5-1, the J gene TRBJ1-2; D gene uncertain. V was cut by 0 bases and J by 4 bases, with 16 bases left in between. Germline CDR1 SGHRS, CDR2 YFSETQ. The CDR3 spans 16 residues. In DNA, the CDR3 is TGCGCCAGCAGCTTGGCCCAGGATGGATGGGGCTATGGCTACACCTTC. It yields the protein CASSLAQDGWGYGYTF.

This rearrangement joins TRBV11-3 to TRBJ2-2; possibly TRBD1 for D (6 bases). Trimming took off 2 bases at V and 6 bases at J, with 10 bases between the two ends. The length of the CDR3 is 14 residues. CDR1 is SGHNT and CDR2 is YENEEA in the germline V gene. Here the CDR3 reads CASSLLRQAGELFF. The CDR3 region has the DNA TGTGCCAGCAGCTTACTTAGACAGGCCGGGGAGCTGTTTTTT. The full variable domain, its missing parts supplied by reference TRBV11-3 and TRBJ2-2, is EAGVVQSPRYKIIEKKQPVAFWCNPISGHNTLYWYLQNLGQGPELLIRYENEEAVDDSQLPKDRFSAERLKGVDSTLKIQPAELGDSAVYLCASSLLRQAGELFFGEGSRLTVL.

The chain recombines TRBV24-1 with TRBJ2-2; D possibly matches TRBD1 or TRBD2 (5 bases each). The V end lost 5 bases, the J end lost 5 bases, and 11 bases lay between the germline ends. CDR3 length: 14 amino acids. CDR1 is KGHDR and CDR2 is SFDVKD in the germline V gene. CDR3 loop: CATSAPEGTGELFF. CDR3 DNA sequence: TGTGCCACCAGTGCCCCCGAGGGGACCGGGGAGCTGTTTTTT.

The chain carries TRBV6-2 or TRBV6-3 and TRBJ2-1, with D perhaps TRBD2 (6 bases). The CDR3 totals 12 residues. Trimming left V 8 bases short and J 7 bases short, with 12 bases between. Germline V gives CDR1 MNHEY, CDR2 SVGEGT. CDR3 amino acids: CASRGDGNEQFF. The CDR3 coding sequence is TGTGCCAGCCGCGGGGATGGTAATGAGCAGTTCTTC.

This clonotype was counted at least ten times. The gene calls are TRBV29-1 and TRBJ2-2; maybe TRBD2 (6 bases). The V and J ends lost 4 bases and 0 bases respectively, with 9 bases between them. CDR1 and CDR2 from the germline V gene are SQVTM and ANQGSEA. The CDR3 is made up of 14 amino acids. The CDR3 reads CSVGGTSNTGELFF. CDR3 DNA: TGCAGCGTTGGGGGGACTTCGAACACCGGGGAGCTGTTTTTT.

The sample holds a few counts of this clonotype. This sequence joins TRBV7-9 and TRBJ1-1, with D tentatively TRBD1 (5 bases). Between the trimmed V and J ends, which lost 6 bases and 0 bases, there was a span of 11 bases. CDR1 and CDR2 from the germline V gene are SEHNR and FQNEAQ (reference sequence). CDR3 length: 14 residues. In DNA, the CDR3 is TGTGCCAGCAGGCCGGGACTGTTGAACACTGAAGCTTTCTTT. Protein: CASRPGLLNTEAFF. Based on the CDR3 plus reference TRBV7-9 and TRBJ1-1, the full variable domain is DTGVSQNPRHKITKRGQNVTFRCDPISEHNRLYWYRQTLGQGPEFLTYFQNEAQLEKSRLLSDRFSAERPKGSFSTLEIQRTEQGDSAMYLCASRPGLLNTEAFFGQGTRLTVV.

This clonotype has a handful of counts. The J gene is TRBJ2-1, the V gene TRBV7-7; D is perhaps TRBD1 (6 bases). V dropped 8 bases and J dropped 4 bases, with 12 bases sitting between them. This CDR3 region has 13 residues. Germline V gene sequence: CDR1 SSHAT, CDR2 FNYEAQ (reference sequence). The CDR3 DNA follows: TGTGCCAGCTCTGGGGGCGGGTACAATGAGCAGTTCTTC. Its translation is CASSGGGYNEQFF. The variable domain in full, completed from reference TRBV7-7 and TRBJ2-1, reads GAGVSQSPRYKVTKRGQDVTLRCDPISSHATLYWYQQALGQGPEFLTYFNYEAQPDKSGLPSDRFSAERPEGSISTLTIQRTEQRDSAMYRCASSGGGYNEQFFGPGTRLTVL.

This chain links TRBV11-2 with TRBJ2-2; perhaps D is TRBD1 or TRBD2 (5 bases each). Germline CDR1 is SGHAT and CDR2 is FQNNGV. The CDR3 sequence is 16 residues long. V gave up 7 bases and J gave up 0 bases, with 15 bases separating them. This CDR3 reads CASTKTGTSNTGELFF. CDR3 in DNA: TGTGCCAGCACCAAAACCGGGACCTCGAACACCGGGGAGCTGTTTTTT.

J is TRBJ1-4 and V is TRBV30, with TRBD1 matching 7 bases. CDR3 length: 13 residues. Losses at the gene ends were 6 bases for V and 5 bases for J; bases not matched to a gene: 6. The germline CDR1 and CDR2 sequences are GTSNPN and SVGIG (reference sequence). The CDR3 sequence: CACNRGGNEKLFF. CDR3 DNA sequence: TGTGCCTGCAACAGGGGAGGGAATGAAAAACTGTTTTTT.

The chain joins TRBV7-2 to TRBJ1-4, with 10 bases fitting TRBD1. The trim removed 3 bases at V and 6 bases at J, leaving 10 bases unmatched. This CDR3 is built from 17 residues. Per the germline V gene, CDR1 is SGHTA and CDR2 is FQGNSA. Written as DNA, the CDR3 is TGTGCCAGCAGCTTCCTCCCTCCCGGGACAGGGGATGAAAAACTGTTTTTT. Translation gives CASSFLPPGTGDEKLFF.

The chain recombines TRBV7-9 with TRBJ2-7; 7 bases map to TRBD2. CDR1 and CDR2 from the germline V gene are SEHNR and FQNEAQ (reference sequence). The CDR3 consists of 13 residues. V shed 0 bases, J shed 9 bases, and the junction held 5 bases outside the gene matches. CDR3 protein: CASSLAGGPAQYV. The CDR3 DNA sequence: TGTGCCAGCAGCTTAGCGGGAGGGCCCGCGCAGTACGTC.

The gene calls are TRBV11-2 and TRBJ2-2; a weak D match, TRBD2 (6 bases). Germline V gives CDR1 SGHAT, CDR2 FQNNGV. This CDR3 contains 17 residues. V was pared by 3 bases and J by 4 bases, with 18 bases between. CDR3: CASSFSGRERSTGELFF. The DNA for the CDR3 is TGTGCCAGCAGCTTTTCTGGGCGGGAAAGGAGCACCGGGGAGCTGTTTTTT.

In this sample, this clonotype turned up a few times. The genes are TRBV3-1 and TRBJ2-1; 10 nucleotides agree with TRBD2. V dropped 1 base and J dropped 4; count of bases not matched to a gene: 7. The CDR3 is 17 residues long. CDR1 and CDR2 from the germline V gene are LGHDT and YNNKEL (reference sequence). The CDR3 protein is CASSQGVWTSGYNEQFF. In DNA form, the CDR3 reads TGTGCCAGCAGCCAAGGTGTCTGGACTAGCGGATACAATGAGCAGTTCTTC.

This chain joins TRBV12-3 or TRBV12-4 and TRBJ2-1, with a weak D call TRBD2 (5 bases). This CDR3 is built from 14 residues. V was pared by 2 bases and J by 7 bases, with 12 bases between. The CDR3 protein is CASSLSTPGNEQFF. Here the CDR3 DNA reads TGTGCCAGCAGTTTATCTACACCGGGGAATGAGCAGTTCTTC.

CDR3 residues: CASSLGVFYSGSGNTIYF. The DNA for the CDR3 is TGTGCCAGCAGCTTAGGGGTATTCTACAGCGGCTCTGGAAACACCATATATTTT. This chain uses TRBV13 with TRBJ1-3; D remains unclear. Trimming cost V 0 bases and J 0 bases, with 15 bases left between them. Germline CDR1 is PRHDT and CDR2 is FYEKMQ (reference sequence). The CDR3 sequence is 18 residues long.

V gene TRBV5-5 combines with J gene TRBJ2-7; D may be TRBD2 (6 bases). V dropped 0 bases and J dropped 6 bases, with 13 bases sitting between them. Germline CDR1 SGHKS, CDR2 YYEKEE (reference sequence). The CDR3 length is 14 residues. CDR3 DNA sequence: TGTGCCAGCAGCTTGGGGGGCACCGGGAGCGAGCAGTACGTC. This encodes CASSLGGTGSEQYV.

There are many counts of this clonotype. The V call is TRBV12-3 or TRBV12-4, the J call TRBJ2-5; 7 bases line up with TRBD2. V lost 3 bases and J lost 4; bases outside the gene matches: 11. The CDR3 contains 16 residues. CDR3 sequence (DNA): TGTGCCAGCAGTTTCATTGGCGGGAGTGGGATAGAGACCCAGTACTTC. Its protein is CASSFIGGSGIETQYF.

This clonotype was seen a few times. V usage is TRBV20-1 and J usage is TRBJ2-5; TRBD1 aligns across 10 bases. The CDR3 runs 13 residues. Looked up from germline, CDR1 is DFQATT and CDR2 is SNEGSKA (reference sequence). V dropped 4 bases and J dropped 2; count of bases not matched to a gene: 1. The CDR3 loop reads CSATDRGQETQYF. The DNA of the CDR3 is TGCAGTGCTACGGACAGGGGGCAAGAGACCCAGTACTTC.

The chain joins TRBV24-1 to TRBJ2-1, with D possibly called TRBD1 or TRBD2 (5 bases each). Trimming stripped 5 bases from V and 4 bases from J, with 17 bases between. CDR1 and CDR2 from the germline V gene are KGHDR and SFDVKD. This CDR3 is built from 16 residues. CDR3 coding DNA: TGTGCCACCAGTGGTCCCGGGACGGGAACTTACAATGAGCAGTTCTTC. Protein: CATSGPGTGTYNEQFF.

This clonotype was seen only a few times. This chain connects TRBV20-1 to TRBJ2-4; D is ambiguous. The CDR3 is 14 residues long. The V end was cut by 5 bases, the J end by 5 bases, with 16 bases between. Germline CDR1 DFQATT, CDR2 SNEGSKA (reference sequence). The CDR3 nucleotides read TGCAGTGCTCCCAAACCGACCCAGGAAAACATTCAGTACTTC. Protein product: CSAPKPTQENIQYF.

This clonotype was counted ten times or more. The chain recombines TRBV7-9 with TRBJ2-7; tentatively, D is TRBD1 (5 bases). V gave up 1 base and J gave up 5 bases, with 6 bases separating them. Germline CDR1 reads SEHNR; CDR2 reads FQNEAQ (reference sequence). This CDR3 spans 12 amino acids. CDR3 in amino acids: CASSLGGDEQYF. CDR3 DNA sequence: TGTGCCAGCAGCTTAGGGGGCGACGAGCAGTACTTC.

The chain uses TRBV3-1 and TRBJ2-5; D uncertain. The germline CDR1 and CDR2 sequences are LGHDT and YNNKEL (reference sequence). The germline V and J ends were trimmed by 0 bases and 6 bases, with 8 bases remaining between them. The CDR3 contains 13 residues. The CDR3 nucleotides are TGTGCCAGCAGCCAAGACAGGCGGCAGACCCAGTACTTC. Translation: CASSQDRRQTQYF.

V and J are TRBV5-1 and TRBJ2-7; 7 positions match TRBD2. Germline lookup yields CDR1 SGHRS and CDR2 YFSETQ. Germline trimming cut 0 bases from V and 5 bases from J; bases unmatched to any gene: 8. The CDR3 loop spans 15 amino acids. In DNA, the CDR3 is TGCGCCAGCAGCTTGGCCATTCGGGGGGTAGACGAGCAGTACTTC. Translating gives CASSLAIRGVDEQYF.

The J gene is TRBJ2-1, the V gene TRBV24-1; TRBD2 agrees at 8 bases. The V and J ends lost 3 bases and 7 bases, in that order; junction bases with no gene match: 7. Germline V gene sequence: CDR1 KGHDR, CDR2 SFDVKD. CDR3 length: 15 amino acids. The CDR3: CATSDPGGPGNEQFF. The CDR3 nucleotides are TGTGCCACCAGTGATCCGGGAGGGCCTGGGAATGAGCAGTTCTTC.

A few counts support this clonotype. The chain's CDR3 is CASSRPFNSEQYV. In DNA form, the CDR3 reads TGTGCCAGCAGCCGACCCTTTAATAGCGAGCAGTACGTC. The chain carries TRBV14 and TRBJ2-7; no clear D gene. The CDR3 is 13 amino acids. The V end was cut by 4 bases, the J end by 6 bases, with 13 bases between. The germline CDR1 and CDR2 sequences are SGHDN and FVKESK.

V and J are TRBV6-1 and TRBJ2-3; tentative D call: TRBD1 (5 bases). This CDR3 region has 15 residues. Germline CDR1 is MNHNS and CDR2 is SASEGT. V was trimmed by 7 bases and J by 2 bases, leaving 16 bases between them. CDR3 nucleotide sequence: TGTGCCAGCACCAGGACATGGGGATCCACAGATACGCAGTATTTT. Translating it yields CASTRTWGSTDTQYF.